Presented here are 5 T cell receptor beta chains from one specimen sequenced in a study of shared clonotypes between healthy human individuals (dated by TCRdb to between 2020 and 2021). The library was prepared using the immunoSEQ multiplex PCR assay. Sourced from immuneACCESS, this table was stored by TCRdb with only in-frame sequences that have V and J called. A share of the clones is absent; for the studies checked, an unresolved V gene accounts for under half, and the remainder has no known explanation. In all, the sample holds about 480,000 clones, and about three quarters of those were seen once. The ten largest clones represent around 12% of the sample. Material: PBMCs. The source is a middle-aged woman in good health. Some clones in this sample may be carry-over from other donors' samples.

This clone was counted between two and nine times. The rearrangement uses TRBV6-1 and TRBJ1-4, with D perhaps TRBD1 (6 bases). V lost 2 bases, J lost 11 bases, and 21 bases lay in between. This CDR3 has 16 residues. In germline, CDR1 is MNHNS, CDR2 SASEGT. CDR3 DNA: TGTGCCAGCAGTGAATCCCGAGGACAGCGGTCGGGGAAACTGTTTTTT. Translated, it gives CASSESRGQRSGKLFF.

J is TRBJ2-1 and V is TRBV10-3; no clear D gene. CDR3 length: 11 residues. Germline values: CDR1 ENHRY, CDR2 SYGVKD. V was clipped by 4 bases and J by 4 bases, with 2 bases between them. The CDR3: CAISVYNEQFF. The CDR3 nucleotides read TGTGCCATCAGTGTGTACAATGAGCAGTTCTTC.

This chain uses TRBV7-3 with TRBJ1-4, with D possibly TRBD1 on 5 matching bases. The germline gives CDR1 SGHTA, CDR2 FQGTGA. V lost 5 bases, J lost 10 bases, and 11 bases lay in between. The CDR3 is made up of 12 amino acids. CDR3 protein: CASSPGYGKLFF. The DNA of the CDR3 is TGTGCCAGCAGCCCAGGGTACGGAAAACTGTTTTTT.

The chain carries TRBV7-2 and TRBJ2-2; no reliable D call. Germline V CDR1 and CDR2: SGHTA, FQGNSA. This CDR3 contains 14 residues. Trimming shortened V by 5 bases and J by 0 bases, and 7 bases separated the two germline ends. CDR3 region: CASSEPANTGELFF. The DNA for the CDR3 is TGTGCCAGCAGCGAGCCGGCGAACACCGGGGAGCTGTTTTTT.

As concerns this clone: Other DNA sequences in the sample encode the same CDR3. V is TRBV5-1 and J is TRBJ2-7; D call uncertain. This CDR3 region has 11 residues. V was clipped by 0 bases and J by 4 bases, with 2 bases between them. CDR1 SGHRS and CDR2 YFSETQ come from the germline V gene. The chain's CDR3 is CASSLGYEQYF. CDR3 nucleotide sequence: TGCGCCAGCAGCTTGGGTTACGAGCAGTACTTC.